This paragraph covers one T cell receptor (beta chain) sequence. Its antigen remains unknown. Nashville, Tennessee was home to all donors, who were Caucasian adults. The sample comes from a study of shared clonotypes between healthy human individuals. Notes on the study in general: Clonotypes not shared had lower generation probabilities than those common to all four donors.

This CDR3 is built from 15 residues. Trimming cost V 0 bases and J 4 bases, with 15 bases left between them. Germline-derived CDR1 and CDR2 are GTSNPN and SVGIG (reference sequence). Profiling relied on immunoSEQ multiplex PCR, and the TCRdb table lists in-frame clones only, not all of them. The repertoire holds over a million clones, with 98% to 99% as singletons. The material sequenced was naive CD4+ T cells sorted from blood. Subset of the sample: CD45RA+ positively selected. The receptor's source is a man younger than 40 in good health. V gene TRBV30 combines with J gene TRBJ1-2; a weak D match, TRBD1 (5 bases). The CDR3 spells CAWSVTQGRGYGYTF. DNA for the CDR3: TGTGCCTGGAGTGTTACTCAGGGAAGGGGCTATGGCTACACCTTC.